The present T cell receptor (beta chain) was sequenced within a study of neoadjuvant nivolumab and ipilimumab in lung cancer. The study's findings and limits: Blood richness before therapy tracked richness in tumors resected after neoadjuvant therapy. Only two of four nivolumab-treated tumors gained richness and clonality by surgery. TCR clonality did not significantly correlate with pathologic tumor regression.

Generated by immunoSEQ multiplex PCR, the TCRdb table keeps only in-frame clones and is missing some. The table records 15,000 to 20,000 clones, more than 65% of them present only once. The CDR3 covers 14 residues. V was pared by 7 bases and J by 7 bases, with 19 bases between. Germline-derived CDR1 and CDR2 are MNHNS and SASEGT. A remark on this clone: The antigen remains unidentified.

The chain joins TRBV6-1 to TRBJ1-2; D might be TRBD1 (6 bases). The source material was tumor tissue, sampled after neoadjuvant nivolumab, alone or with ipilimumab, at or shortly before surgery. This clonotype was sampled from an adult with non-small cell lung cancer. CDR3 nucleotides: TGTGCCAGCACCCGAGGGACATCTTCATTTGGCTACACCTTC. Translated: CASTRGTSSFGYTF.